This TCR beta chain is from a study of T-cell memory formation after mild COVID-19. As concerns this clonotype: What it recognizes is unknown.

The study's findings and limits: SARS-CoV-2 specificity of second-wave clones peaking day 37 was unconfirmed. Researchers found some responding clones in pre-infection memory, a sign that cross-reactive memory joined.

This CDR3 region has 15 residues. CDR1 and CDR2 (germline): SGDLS, YYNGEE. V shed 3 bases, J shed 8 bases, and the junction held 13 bases outside the gene matches. Constant-segment primers served in 5'RACE that generated TCR alpha and TCR beta cDNA libraries bearing sample barcodes and UMIs. TCRdb fed the 5' RACE reads into MiXCR, producing one record per CDR3 protein. The repertoire consists of 70,000 to 100,000 distinct CDR3 sequences, with 10% to 15% occurring once and the leading ten covering about 25%. The chain employs TRBV9 and TRBJ2-5, with 7 bases fitting TRBD1. Material for sequencing was PBMCs or a T cell subset sorted from them (not recorded which). The TCR originated in an adult woman who had mild COVID-19 (a few samples of this study predate the infection). Cell type and time point are not known. The CDR3, as DNA: TGTGCCAGCAGCGCGCACCCGACAGGGTTGGATACCCAGTACTTC. Amino acid sequence: CASSAHPTGLDTQYF.